These 11 T cell receptor beta chains were sequenced from one sample in a study of shared clonotypes between healthy human individuals. Profiled with immunoSEQ multiplex PCR; TCRdb holds only in-frame clones, not every one. The table includes about 580,000 clones, about 98% detected once. Terminally differentiated effector memory CD45RA+ cells were excluded by CCR7 positive selection of CD45RO-negative cells. Source material: naive CD8+ T cells sorted from blood. The receptors were gathered from a man aged 25 to 45 in good health.

In its sample, this clone was seen once. For the CDR3, the DNA is TGCGCCAGCAGCCCTCAAGGGACAGGGACCTACGAGCAGTACTTC. As protein: CASSPQGTGTYEQYF. This rearrangement joins TRBV5-1 to TRBJ2-7; TRBD1 matches at 9 bases. Trimming removed 4 bases from V and 2 bases from J; junction bases left unmatched: 7. The CDR3 sequence is 15 residues long. Germline V gene sequence: CDR1 SGHRS, CDR2 YFSETQ.

Concerning this clone itself: Additional DNA sequences in this sample encode the identical CDR3. The chain links TRBV29-1 to TRBJ2-7; TRBD2 matches at 12 bases. The CDR3 consists of 13 residues. With V trimmed by 4 bases and J by 2 bases, 0 bases remained unmatched. Germline loops: CDR1 SQVTM, CDR2 ANQGSEA. The DNA of the CDR3 is TGCAGCGTTGGGACTAGCGGGACCTACGAGCAGTACTTC. Protein sequence: CSVGTSGTYEQYF.

This chain connects TRBV5-1 to TRBJ2-3; D is unresolved. Germline V gene lookup returns CDR1 SGHRS and CDR2 YFSETQ. Deletions cut 4 bases from V and 4 bases from J, with 19 bases between. The CDR3 contains 16 residues. The DNA for the CDR3 is TGCGCCAGCAGCATCGCCCGGACCCTGTTCGCAGATACGCAGTATTTT. This codes for CASSIARTLFADTQYF.

This rearrangement joins TRBV4-1 to TRBJ1-5; no clear D gene. Germline CDR1 and CDR2: MGHRA and YSYEKL. Trimming took 4 bases from V and 4 from J, leaving 11 bases between them. The CDR3 consists of 14 residues. The CDR3 sequence: CASSRIMGNQPQHF. CDR3 bases: TGCGCCAGCAGCCGCATTATGGGGAATCAGCCCCAGCATTTT.

The chain carries TRBV13 and TRBJ2-2; D is unresolved. Between the trimmed V and J ends, which lost 1 base and 1 base, there was a span of 4 bases. This CDR3 contains 14 residues. From germline, CDR1 is PRHDT and CDR2 FYEKMQ (reference sequence). The CDR3 spells CASSLDWNTGELFF. The CDR3 DNA sequence: TGTGCCAGCAGCTTAGACTGGAACACCGGGGAGCTGTTTTTT.

The chain recombines TRBV11-2 with TRBJ2-3, with a weak D call TRBD2 (6 bases). The V end was cut by 4 bases, the J end by 2 bases, with 10 bases between. Looked up from germline, CDR1 is SGHAT and CDR2 is FQNNGV. The CDR3 is made up of 14 amino acids. The chain's CDR3 is CASSSRDSTDTQYF. CDR3 DNA: TGTGCCAGCAGCTCCCGGGACTCCACAGATACGCAGTATTTT.

The chain uses TRBV6-1 and TRBJ2-7; D is undetermined. The CDR3 sequence is 12 residues long. Germline V gene data show CDR1 as MNHNS and CDR2 as SASEGT. Trimming stripped 2 bases from V and 4 bases from J, with 6 bases between. CDR3 protein: CASSEILYEQYF. The DNA of the CDR3 is TGTGCCAGCAGTGAAATTCTGTACGAGCAGTACTTC.

The V and J genes are TRBV30 and TRBJ1-2, with TRBD1 matching 9 bases. V shed 1 base, J shed 7 bases, and the junction held 1 base outside the gene matches. This CDR3 spans 12 amino acids. Looked up from germline, CDR1 is GTSNPN and CDR2 is SVGIG (reference sequence). CDR3 in amino acids: CAWSDRGLGYTF. The CDR3 bases are TGTGCCTGGAGTGACAGGGGGCTTGGCTACACCTTC.

The J gene is TRBJ2-7, the V gene TRBV7-8, with no clear D. Deletions cut 3 bases from V and 3 bases from J, with 9 bases between. CDR1 SGHVS and CDR2 FQNEAQ come from the germline V gene. This CDR3 is 13 amino acids long. The CDR3 nucleotides are TGTGCCAGCAGCTTGATCGCTAACTACGAGCAGTACTTC. Its protein is CASSLIANYEQYF.

The chain has TRBV6-6 and TRBJ2-7; a weak D match, TRBD1 (6 bases). Germline CDR1 reads MNHNY; CDR2 reads SVGAGI (reference sequence). Between the trimmed V and J ends, which lost 5 bases and 2 bases, there was a span of 13 bases. The CDR3 totals 14 residues. The CDR3 here is CASSGNRATYEQYF. The DNA for the CDR3 is TGTGCCAGCAGTGGAAACAGGGCCACCTACGAGCAGTACTTC.

V is TRBV7-9 and J is TRBJ1-2; possibly TRBD1 for D (6 bases). CDR3 length equals 13 residues. Trimming stripped 1 base from V and 8 bases from J, with 11 bases between. Germline CDR1 and CDR2: SEHNR and FQNEAQ (reference sequence). The DNA for the CDR3 is TGTGCCAGCAGCTTAGAAACAGGGCGAGGCTACACCTTC. It is translated as CASSLETGRGYTF. The whole variable domain, remainder taken from reference TRBV7-9 and TRBJ1-2, is DTGVSQNPRHKITKRGQNVTFRCDPISEHNRLYWYRQTLGQGPEFLTYFQNEAQLEKSRLLSDRFSAERPKGSFSTLEIQRTEQGDSAMYLCASSLETGRGYTFGSGTRLTVV.